This TCR beta chain was obtained from a study of shared clonotypes between healthy human individuals. Study findings and constraints: Non-shared clonotypes were found to have lower generation probabilities than the clonotypes that were shared by all four of the sorted-subset donors. On the whole, naive subsets had larger estimated richness than memory subsets had. Sharing across four donors was highest in naive CD4 (roughly 5%) and lowest in memory CD8 (around 0.4%).

The donors were adults (healthy and HIV-negative) with no recent acute infections or vaccinations. Germline V gives CDR1 SQVTM, CDR2 ANQGSEA. The CDR3 extends over 14 amino acids. Assay used: immunoSEQ multiplex PCR; TCRdb lists only in-frame clones, some missing. The table has millions of clones, more than 85% seen once. Comment on this clone: As yet, its antigen is unknown.

The specimen sequenced was naive CD4+ T cells from PBMCs. Sample subset: CD45RA+ positively selected. The rearrangement uses TRBV29-1 and TRBJ2-5; D gene ambiguous. The clonotype comes from a man between 18 and 29 years old in good health. Some clones in this sample may be carry-over from other donors' samples. The CDR3 nucleotides are TGCAGTGCCTCGGATGCCCCGTTCGGGGAGACCCAGTACTTC. This codes for CSASDAPFGETQYF.